The 9 T cell receptor beta chains presented below share a single source sample, sequenced in a study of blood T cell dynamics during melanoma immunotherapy. Described time point: pre-treatment baseline. Some clones are missing from TCRdb's copy, which holds only in-frame ones; the method was immunoSEQ multiplex PCR. The sample lists some 16,000 clones; 85% were seen once. Material: blood, obtained from a patient treated with checkpoint blockade. Source of these receptors: a human donor with melanoma.

The J gene is TRBJ1-6, the V gene TRBV5-6, with D possibly being TRBD1 (6 bases). The CDR3 totals 15 residues. V shed 6 bases and J shed 9 bases, with 19 bases lying between them. Germline CDR1 is SGHDT and CDR2 is YYEEEE. CDR3 nucleotide sequence: TGTGCCAGCACCTCCACAGCTCAGGGGATTTCACCCCTCCACTTT. It yields the protein CASTSTAQGISPLHF.

V usage is TRBV11-2 and J usage is TRBJ1-1; D gene ambiguous. Trimming cost V 3 bases and J 8 bases, with 10 bases left between them. Germline V gene sequence: CDR1 SGHAT, CDR2 FQNNGV. This CDR3 is 12 amino acids long. The CDR3 DNA sequence: TGTGCCAGCAGCTTTACAAGCGGGGAAGCTTTCTTT. Encoded protein: CASSFTSGEAFF.

This chain connects TRBV15 to TRBJ1-4; D uncertain. Trimming removed 0 bases at V and 0 bases at J, with 8 bases between. Germline V CDR1 and CDR2: LNHNV, YYDKDF (reference sequence). CDR3 size: 16 residues. The CDR3 here is CATSRDSGSTNEKLFF. In DNA form, the CDR3 reads TGTGCCACCAGCAGAGATTCGGGCTCAACTAATGAAAAACTGTTTTTT.

The rearrangement uses TRBV2 and TRBJ2-1, with 12 bases that match TRBD1. Germline V gene sequence: CDR1 SNHLY, CDR2 FYNNEI. This CDR3 contains 14 residues. After removal of 7 bases from V and 6 bases from J, the junction contained 4 bases not matched to a gene. The DNA for the CDR3 is TGTGCCAGCAAGGGACAGGGGGCTTTCAATGAGCAGTTCTTC. Its translation is CASKGQGAFNEQFF. The full variable domain, rest sourced from reference TRBV2 and TRBJ2-1, is EPEVTQTPSHQVTQMGQEVILRCVPISNHLYFYWYRQILGQKVEFLVSFYNNEISEKSEIFDDQFSVERPDGSNFTLKIRSTKLEDSAMYFCASKGQGAFNEQFFGPGTRLTVL.

This clone was detected only a few times. The chain combines TRBV6-6 with TRBJ1-5, with 8 positions matching TRBD1. Germline CDR1 is MNHNY and CDR2 is SVGAGI (reference sequence). J gave up 2 bases and V 5 bases, and 5 bases lay outside the gene matches. CDR3 length: 15 amino acids. The CDR3 DNA reads TGTGCCAGCAGTCCTCAGGGGGCGGGCAATCAGCCCCAGCATTTT. It codes for CASSPQGAGNQPQHF.

CDR3 bases: TGTGCCAGCAGTTACCCAGGGGGGCGCAATGAGCAGTTCTTC. This gives the protein CASSYPGGRNEQFF. The chain joins TRBV6-6 to TRBJ2-1; tentative D call: TRBD1 (7 bases). The CDR3 has 14 residues. Trimming left V 2 bases short and J 6 bases short, with 11 bases between. In germline, CDR1 is MNHNY, CDR2 SVGAGI (reference sequence).

This rearrangement joins TRBV2 to TRBJ1-2, with unresolved D. This CDR3 spans 13 amino acids. Trimming pared 3 bases from V and 4 bases from J, leaving 9 bases between. Germline values: CDR1 SNHLY, CDR2 FYNNEI. CDR3 loop: CASSDSAGYGYTF. The DNA for the CDR3 is TGTGCCAGCAGTGATTCTGCAGGCTATGGCTACACCTTC.

CDR3 in DNA: TGTGCCAGCAGTTTAATGGGGAGCAAAAACATTCAGTACTTC. Its protein is CASSLMGSKNIQYF. The gene calls are TRBV27 and TRBJ2-4; D might be TRBD2 (5 bases). Germline assignment: CDR1 MNHEY and CDR2 SMNVEV (reference sequence). The V end lost 2 bases, the J end lost 3 bases, and 8 bases lay between the germline ends. The CDR3 contains 14 residues.

The chain employs TRBV5-4 and TRBJ2-1, with a tentative D call TRBD2 (6 bases). Germline CDR1 and CDR2: SGHNT and YYREEE (reference sequence). This CDR3 has 16 residues. V lost 6 bases, J lost 0 bases, and 16 bases lay in between. The chain's CDR3 is CASTQDLEGSYNEQFF. The DNA for the CDR3 is TGTGCCAGCACTCAAGATTTGGAGGGCTCCTACAATGAGCAGTTCTTC.